One and the same sample provided the 27 T cell receptor beta chains below, sequenced in a study of preoperative IRX-2 immunotherapy in early breast cancer. The treatment is: preoperative locoregional IRX-2 cytokine immunotherapy. TCRdb's table, derived via immunoSEQ multiplex PCR, lists solely in-frame clones and lacks some. The sample comprises about 27,000 clones, approximately 80% of which are singletons, and 2% to 2.5% rests with the top ten. Sample: lymph node tissue, taken before IRX-2 immunotherapy. The receptors derive from a human donor with breast cancer.

This rearrangement joins TRBV6-8 to TRBJ1-5; the D gene is possibly TRBD1 (5 bases). Germline-derived CDR1 and CDR2 are MNHGY and SAAAGT. Trimming pared 6 bases from V and 1 base from J, leaving 16 bases between. CDR3 length equals 16 residues. The CDR3 region has the DNA TGTGCCAGCAGGGTGGTTTCCGAGGGGAGCAATCAGCCCCAGCATTTT. Its protein is CASRVVSEGSNQPQHF.

The chain joins TRBV28 to TRBJ1-5; unclear D gene. Germline V gene sequence: CDR1 MDHEN, CDR2 SYDVKM. This CDR3 comprises 14 residues. The V end was cut by 4 bases, the J end by 5 bases, with 12 bases between. The CDR3 loop reads CASSSDGFHQPQHF. Written as DNA, the CDR3 is TGTGCCAGCAGTTCGGACGGATTTCATCAGCCCCAGCATTTT.

The chain joins TRBV6-8 to TRBJ2-4; D may be TRBD1 (5 bases). This CDR3 region has 14 residues. V was cut by 6 bases and J by 0 bases, with 9 bases left in between. Germline V CDR1 and CDR2: MNHGY, SAAAGT. The DNA for the CDR3 is TGTGCCAGCAGGCAGGGCAGAGCCAAAAACATTCAGTACTTC. Translation gives CASRQGRAKNIQYF.

CDR3 protein: CAWSKRGGAWNGYTF. CDR3 in DNA: TGTGCCTGGAGTAAGAGAGGGGGCGCCTGGAATGGCTACACCTTC. The chain employs TRBV30 and TRBJ1-2; 7 bases map to TRBD1. The germline CDR1 and CDR2 sequences are GTSNPN and SVGIG (reference sequence). V was clipped by 2 bases and J by 6 bases; unmatched bases: 12. CDR3 length: 15 amino acids.

The chain links TRBV6-8 to TRBJ1-2; TRBD1 is a possible D gene (5 bases). CDR1 and CDR2 from the germline V gene are MNHGY and SAAAGT. The CDR3 spans 14 residues. V was pared by 2 bases and J by 2 bases, with 9 bases between. The CDR3 bases are TGTGCCAGCAGTTACGGGACGGGGAACTATGGCTACACCTTC. Encoded protein: CASSYGTGNYGYTF.

V usage is TRBV6-8 and J usage is TRBJ1-2, with D possibly being TRBD1 (6 bases). The CDR3 has 15 residues. Trimming stripped 0 bases from V and 4 bases from J, with 12 bases between. Germline CDR1 MNHGY, CDR2 SAAAGT. CDR3 protein: CASSYSKDSPYGYTF. The DNA of the CDR3 is TGTGCCAGCAGTTACTCGAAGGACAGTCCCTATGGCTACACCTTC.

V usage is TRBV6-8 and J usage is TRBJ1-2, with D perhaps matching TRBD1 (6 bases). CDR1 MNHGY and CDR2 SAAAGT come from the germline V gene. The V gene lost 6 bases and the J gene lost 4 bases, with 15 bases spanning the gap. CDR3 size: 14 residues. CDR3 loop: CASSPTGLGYGYTF. The CDR3 DNA sequence: TGTGCCAGCAGCCCCACAGGGTTGGGCTATGGCTACACCTTC.

The gene calls are TRBV14 and TRBJ2-2; 9 bases align to TRBD1. The V segment lost 3 bases and the J segment 0 bases; nucleotides outside the gene matches: 2. There are 16 residues in the CDR3. Germline V CDR1 and CDR2: SGHDN, FVKESK. The CDR3 sequence: CASSHGTGSNTGELFF. The CDR3 DNA sequence: TGTGCCAGCAGCCACGGGACAGGGTCGAACACCGGGGAGCTGTTTTTT.

This clone was found a few times. This chain uses TRBV6-8 with TRBJ2-3; D is uncertain. V was trimmed by 6 bases and J by 5 bases, leaving 12 bases between them. The CDR3 is made up of 13 amino acids. Germline V CDR1 and CDR2: MNHGY, SAAAGT. CDR3 sequence (DNA): TGTGCCAGCAGCCCGACCATGGTAGATACGCAGTATTTT. Its translation: CASSPTMVDTQYF.

This chain uses TRBV28 with TRBJ1-2, with D tentatively TRBD1 (6 bases). The germline gives CDR1 MDHEN, CDR2 SYDVKM. The CDR3 has 15 residues. Trimming took 6 bases from V and 4 from J, leaving 18 bases between them. The CDR3 protein is CASSSPAGVGYGYTF. The CDR3 DNA sequence: TGTGCCAGCAGCTCCCCGGCAGGGGTTGGCTATGGCTACACCTTC.

The CDR3 bases are TGTGCCAGCAGCTTTTCAATCTTAGGCCAGCCCCAGCATTTT. Protein product: CASSFSILGQPQHF. The gene calls are TRBV7-7 and TRBJ1-5; D uncertain. Per the germline V gene, CDR1 is SSHAT and CDR2 is FNYEAQ (reference sequence). The V and J ends lost 3 bases and 7 bases respectively, with 13 bases between them. The length of the CDR3 is 14 residues.

V and J are TRBV7-8 and TRBJ1-6; a possible D gene is TRBD1 (5 bases). The CDR3 sequence is 15 residues long. Trimming removed 5 bases from V and 7 bases from J, with 15 bases in between. Per the germline V gene, CDR1 is SGHVS and CDR2 is FQNEAQ. CDR3: CASSPISGANSPLHF. The CDR3 DNA is TGTGCCAGCAGCCCTATTAGCGGGGCGAATTCACCCCTCCACTTT.

The chain recombines TRBV22-1 with TRBJ2-2; the DNA was not compared with TRBD1, the D call given in the table. TRBV22-1 is deemed a pseudogene. CDR3 size: 14 residues. CDR3 bases: TGTGCCAGCAGTGCGACAGGGACCACCGGGGAGCTGTTTTTT. It codes for CASSATGTTGELFF.

The chain carries TRBV29-1 and TRBJ2-5; no definite D call. The germline V and J ends were trimmed by 6 bases and 7 bases, with 15 bases remaining between them. Germline lookup yields CDR1 SQVTM and CDR2 ANQGSEA. CDR3 size: 12 residues. CDR3 bases: TGCAGCGTCGACGGGTCGGCTGCGACCCAGTACTTC. It translates to CSVDGSAATQYF.

This clone came up a few times. The chain links TRBV10-1 to TRBJ2-7; a weak D match, TRBD2 (5 bases). V was pared by 1 base and J by 8 bases, with 6 bases between. Germline values: CDR1 WNHNN, CDR2 SYGVQD (reference sequence). The CDR3 length is 11 residues. Written as DNA, the CDR3 is TGCGCCAGCAGTGAGTACGGGAAGCAGTACTTC. This gives the protein CASSEYGKQYF.

This clone was seen just once. The V call is TRBV11-3, the J call TRBJ1-2; no definite D call. Germline V gene data show CDR1 as SGHNT and CDR2 as YENEEA. The V end was cut by 1 base, the J end by 1 base, with 22 bases between. CDR3 size: 19 residues. DNA of the CDR3: TGTGCCAGCAGCTTAGTGGAGTTGTCCGTTGCCAACTTTAACTATGGCTACACCTTC. Protein sequence: CASSLVELSVANFNYGYTF.

V and J are TRBV28 and TRBJ2-3, with a tentative D call TRBD1 (5 bases). V lost 6 bases and J lost 5, with 21 bases in between. Germline loops: CDR1 MDHEN, CDR2 SYDVKM. The CDR3 consists of 16 residues. The CDR3 is CASSSNIGRVKDTQYF. CDR3 sequence (DNA): TGTGCCAGCAGCTCGAACATCGGCAGGGTGAAAGATACGCAGTATTTT.

The V call is TRBV7-1, the J call TRBJ2-3, with D perhaps being TRBD1 or TRBD2 (5 bases each). TRBV7-1 is treated as an ORF (open reading frame) with a function not yet certain. This CDR3 has 17 amino acids. V lost 5 bases and J lost 11, with 29 bases in between. CDR3 in amino acids: CASSQATSILTRGVQYF. CDR3 nucleotides: TGTGCCAGCAGCCAAGCCACTAGTATACTCACAAGGGGAGTGCAGTATTTT.

This clone was seen more than once but under ten times. This rearrangement joins TRBV6-8 to TRBJ1-2; D ambiguous. The V gene lost 4 bases and the J gene lost 6 bases, with 12 bases spanning the gap. The CDR3 covers 13 residues. CDR1 and CDR2 (germline): MNHGY, SAAAGT. In DNA, the CDR3 is TGTGCCAGCAGTTTCTCGACCGGGAATGGCTACACCTTC. It codes for CASSFSTGNGYTF.

A few counts support this clone. The chain uses TRBV11-3 and TRBJ1-1; unclear D gene. The CDR3 length is 17 residues. The germline gives CDR1 SGHNT, CDR2 YENEEA. Trimming cost V 5 bases and J 1 base, with 20 bases left between them. The CDR3 loop is CASSPTRSPNANTEAFF. The CDR3 nucleotides read TGTGCCAGCAGCCCCACCAGATCGCCGAATGCGAACACTGAAGCTTTCTTT.

This clone came up a few times. The J gene is TRBJ1-2, the V gene TRBV14; no firm D call. CDR1 and CDR2 (germline): SGHDN, FVKESK. The CDR3 loop spans 13 amino acids. The V and J ends lost 1 base and 7 bases respectively, with 10 bases between them. The CDR3 region is CASSQARNGGYTF. As DNA, the CDR3 is TGTGCCAGCAGCCAAGCCAGGAATGGTGGCTACACCTTC.

The V gene is TRBV5-1, the J gene TRBJ2-2; either TRBD1 or TRBD2 may supply D (5 bases each). The V end lost 5 bases, the J end lost 0 bases, and 17 bases lay between the germline ends. Germline CDR1 reads SGHRS; CDR2 reads YFSETQ. The CDR3 covers 17 residues. CDR3 nucleotides: TGCGCCAGCAGTCCTCCCGGACGGGGACCGAACACCGGGGAGCTGTTTTTT. This translates into CASSPPGRGPNTGELFF.

V is TRBV19 and J is TRBJ2-7, with TRBD1 matching 7 bases. Per germline, CDR1 LNHDA and CDR2 SQIVND (reference sequence). V lost 4 bases to trimming and J lost 2 bases; unmatched junction nucleotides: 14. The CDR3 totals 17 residues. The CDR3 sequence is CASSKIGGGDRAYEQYF. The CDR3 DNA follows: TGTGCCAGTAGTAAGATCGGTGGTGGGGACAGAGCCTACGAGCAGTACTTC.

This rearrangement joins TRBV6-8 to TRBJ1-2; TRBD1 matches at 7 bases. Trimming took 4 bases from V and 8 from J; bases not matched to a gene: 7. CDR3 length equals 13 residues. The germline gives CDR1 MNHGY, CDR2 SAAAGT. CDR3: CASSSETGLGYTF. Here the CDR3 DNA reads TGTGCCAGCAGTTCAGAGACAGGGCTCGGCTACACCTTC.

The J gene is TRBJ2-5, the V gene TRBV28, with D tentatively TRBD2 (7 bases). Trimming pared 8 bases from V and 6 bases from J, leaving 13 bases between. CDR3 length equals 12 residues. Germline lookup yields CDR1 MDHEN and CDR2 SYDVKM. The CDR3 DNA sequence: TGTGCCAGCGGGGGGGGCAGGAAGACCCAGTACTTC. Its protein is CASGGGRKTQYF.

The rearrangement uses TRBV11-3 and TRBJ1-2, with 8 bases identical to TRBD1. In germline, CDR1 is SGHNT, CDR2 YENEEA. The CDR3 is 16 residues long. V gave up 5 bases and J gave up 4 bases; unmatched junction bases: 12. The CDR3 reads CASSRLGGQGGYGYTF. In nucleotides, the CDR3 is TGTGCCAGCAGCCGTTTGGGTGGACAGGGTGGCTATGGCTACACCTTC.

The chain couples TRBV30 to TRBJ2-7; no clear D. Germline V gives CDR1 GTSNPN, CDR2 SVGIG (reference sequence). V gave up 1 base and J gave up 6 bases, with 7 bases separating them. CDR3 length: 11 residues. The CDR3 region is CAWSGRAEQYF. CDR3 coding DNA: TGTGCCTGGAGTGGAAGGGCCGAGCAGTACTTC.